These 3 T cell receptor beta chains were all obtained from the same sample, sequenced in a study of spatial heterogeneity in lung cancer. TCRdb ran MiXCR on the 5' RACE reads and lists one entry per CDR3 protein. The sample consists of a few thousand distinct CDR3 sequences, roughly 7% of them appearing once. Indicated time point: sample taken at primary tumor resection. This specimen consisted of normal lung tissue next to the tumor, obtained at surgery. The receptors here all came from a male donor with early-stage non-small cell lung cancer.

In this sample, this clonotype is medium-sized. The chain joins TRBV20-1 to TRBJ1-6; maybe TRBD1 (6 bases). The V end lost 7 bases, the J end lost 6 bases, and 16 bases lay between the germline ends. Germline-derived CDR1 and CDR2 are DFQATT and SNEGSKA (reference sequence). The CDR3 is made up of 14 amino acids. In nucleotides, the CDR3 is TGCAGTGTCAACAGGGACACCGCTAATTCACCCCTCCACTTT. Protein: CSVNRDTANSPLHF.

This clonotype qualifies as large (0.1 to 1%). This chain connects TRBV6-2 or TRBV6-3 to TRBJ2-4; D may be TRBD2 (5 bases). The V and J ends lost 5 bases and 2 bases respectively, with 16 bases between them. The CDR3 is 16 amino acids. Germline lookup yields CDR1 MNHEY and CDR2 SVGEGT. The CDR3 loop reads CASSKEAGPPKNIQYF. The CDR3 bases are TGTGCCAGCAGTAAGGAGGCAGGCCCTCCCAAAAACATTCAGTACTTC.

As for this clonotype: One junction end does not reproduce the germline sequence, and a read error may be involved. The genes are TRBV28 and TRBJ1-5; D remains ambiguous. Germline loops: CDR1 MDHEN, CDR2 SYDVKM. This CDR3 has 15 residues. CDR3 residues: CASTLWRGGNPPQHF. In DNA form, the CDR3 reads TGTGCCAGCACCCTTTGGCGAGGTGGAAATCCGCCCCAGCATTTT.